The TCR beta chain under discussion was sequenced for a study of blood T cell repertoires in COVID-19. Study-wide background: Samples taken during acute and convalescent COVID-19 were collected in the United States, Italy and Spain. PBMCs, B-cell-depleted T cells, or T cells were the source of the cDNA or gDNA that made up the material.

In the original workflow: Scientists estimated how many nucleated cells there were by amplifying reference gene primers. Sequencing was performed with immunoSEQ multiplex PCR; in TCRdb, only in-frame clones are kept and a portion is missing. V, J and clone size derive from that table, while D and trimming were established from the DNA sequence. The sample consists of roughly 260,000 clones, around 82% of them appearing once. This CDR3 spans 14 amino acids. Germline CDR1 SGHDT, CDR2 YYEEEE. The V and J ends lost 5 bases and 10 bases respectively, with 16 bases between them. Source material: peripheral blood. The V gene is TRBV5-6, the J gene TRBJ1-6; D is undetermined. The sequence derives from a woman over 75 with active or convalescent COVID-19. DNA for the CDR3: TGTGCCAGCAGTTTACGGGGAATTGGATCACCCCTCCACTTT. Encoded protein: CASSLRGIGSPLHF.